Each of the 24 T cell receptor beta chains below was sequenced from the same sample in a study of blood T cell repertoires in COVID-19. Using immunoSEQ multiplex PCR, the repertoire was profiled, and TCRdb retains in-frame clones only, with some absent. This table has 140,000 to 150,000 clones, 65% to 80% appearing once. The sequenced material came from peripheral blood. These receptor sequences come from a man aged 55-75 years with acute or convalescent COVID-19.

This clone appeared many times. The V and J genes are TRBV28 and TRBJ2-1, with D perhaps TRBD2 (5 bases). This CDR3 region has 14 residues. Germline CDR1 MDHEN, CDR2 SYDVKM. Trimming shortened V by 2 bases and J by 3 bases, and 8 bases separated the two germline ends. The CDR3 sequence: CASSLGLDYNEQFF. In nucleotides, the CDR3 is TGTGCCAGCAGTTTAGGACTCGACTACAATGAGCAGTTCTTC.

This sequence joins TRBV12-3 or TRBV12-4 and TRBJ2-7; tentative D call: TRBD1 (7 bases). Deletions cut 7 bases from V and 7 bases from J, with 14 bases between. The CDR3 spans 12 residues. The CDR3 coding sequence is TGTGCCAGCAAACCGACAGGGAGGGAGCAGTACTTC. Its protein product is CASKPTGREQYF.

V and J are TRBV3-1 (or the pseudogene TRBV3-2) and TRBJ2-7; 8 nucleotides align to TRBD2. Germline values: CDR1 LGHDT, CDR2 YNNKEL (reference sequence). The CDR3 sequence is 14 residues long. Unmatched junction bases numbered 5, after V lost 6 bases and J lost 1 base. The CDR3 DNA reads TGTGCCAGCAGAGCGAGCGGGAGATCCTACGAGCAGTACTTC. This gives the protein CASRASGRSYEQYF.

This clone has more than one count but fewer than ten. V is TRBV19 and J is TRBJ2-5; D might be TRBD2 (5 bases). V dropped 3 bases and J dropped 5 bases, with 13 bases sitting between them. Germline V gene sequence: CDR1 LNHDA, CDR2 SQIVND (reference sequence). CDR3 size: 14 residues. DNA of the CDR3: TGTGCCAGTAGTATGGCAGACTACCGGGAGACCCAGTACTTC. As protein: CASSMADYRETQYF.

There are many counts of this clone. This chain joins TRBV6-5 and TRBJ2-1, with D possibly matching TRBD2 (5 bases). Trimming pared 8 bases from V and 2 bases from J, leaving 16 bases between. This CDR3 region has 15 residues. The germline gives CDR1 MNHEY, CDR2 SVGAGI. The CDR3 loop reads CASSRSSGTYNEQFF. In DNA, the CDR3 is TGTGCCAGCTCTAGGTCCTCGGGGACCTACAATGAGCAGTTCTTC.

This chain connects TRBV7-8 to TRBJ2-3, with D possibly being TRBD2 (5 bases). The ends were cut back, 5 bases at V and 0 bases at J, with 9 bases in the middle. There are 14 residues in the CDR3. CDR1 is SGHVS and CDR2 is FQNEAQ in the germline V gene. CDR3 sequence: CASSPDLSTDTQYF. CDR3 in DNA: TGTGCCAGCAGCCCGGACTTAAGCACAGATACGCAGTATTTT.

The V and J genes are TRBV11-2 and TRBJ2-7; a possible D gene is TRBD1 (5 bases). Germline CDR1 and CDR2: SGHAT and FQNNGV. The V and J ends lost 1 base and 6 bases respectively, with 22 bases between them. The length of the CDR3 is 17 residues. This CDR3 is CASSLVGLADTGLEQYF. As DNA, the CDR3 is TGTGCCAGCAGCTTAGTAGGGTTGGCGGACACCGGCCTCGAGCAGTACTTC.

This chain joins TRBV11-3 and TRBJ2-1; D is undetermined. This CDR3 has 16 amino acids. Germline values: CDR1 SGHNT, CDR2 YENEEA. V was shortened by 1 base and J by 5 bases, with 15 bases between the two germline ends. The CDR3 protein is CASSLVHGGTDNEQFF. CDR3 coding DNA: TGTGCCAGCAGCTTAGTTCATGGCGGTACGGACAATGAGCAGTTCTTC.

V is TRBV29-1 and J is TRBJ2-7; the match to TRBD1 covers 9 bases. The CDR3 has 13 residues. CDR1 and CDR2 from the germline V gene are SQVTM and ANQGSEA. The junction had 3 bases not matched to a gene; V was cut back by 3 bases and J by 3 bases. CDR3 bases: TGCAGCGTTGAGTACAGGGGGCGCTACGAGCAGTACTTC. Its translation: CSVEYRGRYEQYF.

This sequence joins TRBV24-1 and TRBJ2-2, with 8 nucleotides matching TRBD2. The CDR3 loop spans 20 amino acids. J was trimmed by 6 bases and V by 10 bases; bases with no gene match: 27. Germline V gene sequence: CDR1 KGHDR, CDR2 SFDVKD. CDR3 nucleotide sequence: TGTGCCACAACCCCCTGCGGGACTAGTTGGACCCCCCTGTATGCCGGGGAGCTGTTTTTT. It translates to CATTPCGTSWTPLYAGELFF.

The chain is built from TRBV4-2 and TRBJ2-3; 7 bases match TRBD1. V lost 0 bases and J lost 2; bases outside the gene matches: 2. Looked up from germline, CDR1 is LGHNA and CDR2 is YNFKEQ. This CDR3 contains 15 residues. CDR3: CASSQEGQVTDTQYF. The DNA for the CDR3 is TGTGCCAGCAGCCAAGAAGGACAGGTCACAGATACGCAGTATTTT.

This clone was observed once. This CDR3 is CASSPLSSLNSPLHF. The CDR3 DNA reads TGTGCCAGCTCACCCTTATCAAGCTTGAATTCACCCCTCCACTTT. The chain uses TRBV18 and TRBJ1-6; D is unresolved. Trimming stripped 3 bases from V and 7 bases from J, with 13 bases between. This CDR3 has 15 residues. CDR1 is KGHSH and CDR2 is LQKENI in the germline V gene.

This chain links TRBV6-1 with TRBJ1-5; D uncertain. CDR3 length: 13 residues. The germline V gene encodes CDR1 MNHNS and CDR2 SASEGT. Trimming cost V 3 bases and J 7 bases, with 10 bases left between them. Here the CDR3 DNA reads TGTGCCAGCAGTGATGGGCCTTCACAGCCCCAGCATTTT. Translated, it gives CASSDGPSQPQHF.

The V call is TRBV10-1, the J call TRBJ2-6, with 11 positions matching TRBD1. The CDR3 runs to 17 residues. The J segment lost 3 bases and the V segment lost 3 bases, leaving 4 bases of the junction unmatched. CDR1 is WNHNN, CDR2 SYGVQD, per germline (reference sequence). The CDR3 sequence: CASSEGTGGFGANVLTF. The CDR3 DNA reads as TGCGCCAGCAGTGAAGGGACAGGGGGGTTTGGGGCCAACGTCCTGACTTTC.

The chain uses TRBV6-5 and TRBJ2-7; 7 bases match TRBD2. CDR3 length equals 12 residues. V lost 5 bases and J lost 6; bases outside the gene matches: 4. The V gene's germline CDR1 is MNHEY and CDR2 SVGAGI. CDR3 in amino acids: CASSPSGVEQYF. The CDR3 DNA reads TGTGCCAGCAGTCCCAGCGGGGTCGAGCAGTACTTC.

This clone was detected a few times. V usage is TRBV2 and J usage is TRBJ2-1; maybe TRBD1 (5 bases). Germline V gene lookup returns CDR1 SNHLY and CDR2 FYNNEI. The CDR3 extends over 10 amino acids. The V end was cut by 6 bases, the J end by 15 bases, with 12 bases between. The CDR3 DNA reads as TGTGCCAGCAGGCTACAAGGGGTGTTCTTC. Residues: CASRLQGVFF. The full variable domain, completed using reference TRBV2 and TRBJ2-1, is EPEVTQTPSHQVTQMGQEVILRCVPISNHLYFYWYRQILGQKVEFLVSFYNNEISEKSEIFDDQFSVERPDGSNFTLKIRSTKLEDSAMYFCASRLQGVFFGPGTRLTVL.

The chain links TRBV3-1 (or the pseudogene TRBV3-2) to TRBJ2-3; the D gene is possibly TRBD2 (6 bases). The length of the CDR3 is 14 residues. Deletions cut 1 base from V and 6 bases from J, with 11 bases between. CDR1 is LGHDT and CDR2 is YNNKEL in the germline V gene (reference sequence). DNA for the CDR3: TGTGCCAGCAGCCAAGTCCCAGCGGGTGATACGCAGTATTTT. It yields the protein CASSQVPAGDTQYF.

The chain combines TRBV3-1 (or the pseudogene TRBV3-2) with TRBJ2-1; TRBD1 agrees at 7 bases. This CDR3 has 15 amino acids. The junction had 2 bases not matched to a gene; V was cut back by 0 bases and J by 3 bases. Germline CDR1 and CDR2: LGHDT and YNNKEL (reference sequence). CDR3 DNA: TGTGCCAGCAGCCAAGACGGGGACAGCTACAATGAGCAGTTCTTC. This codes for CASSQDGDSYNEQFF.

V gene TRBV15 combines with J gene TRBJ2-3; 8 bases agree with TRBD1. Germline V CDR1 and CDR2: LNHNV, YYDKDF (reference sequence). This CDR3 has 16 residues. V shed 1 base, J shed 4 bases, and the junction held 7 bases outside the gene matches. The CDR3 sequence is CATSRANRGSADTQYF. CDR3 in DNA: TGTGCCACCAGCAGAGCGAACAGGGGGTCAGCAGATACGCAGTATTTT. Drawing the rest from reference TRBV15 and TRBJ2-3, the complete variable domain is DAMVIQNPRYQVTQFGKPVTLSCSQTLNHNVMYWYQQKSSQAPKLLFHYYDKDFNNEADTPDNFQSRRPNTSFCFLDIRSPGLGDTAMYLCATSRANRGSADTQYFGPGTRLTVL.

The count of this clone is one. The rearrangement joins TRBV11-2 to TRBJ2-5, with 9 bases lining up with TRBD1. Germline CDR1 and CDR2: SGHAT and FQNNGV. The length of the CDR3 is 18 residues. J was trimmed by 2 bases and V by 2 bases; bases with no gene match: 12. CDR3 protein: CASSLWGPWGQGQETQYF. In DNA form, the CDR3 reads TGTGCCAGCAGCTTATGGGGGCCATGGGGACAGGGTCAAGAGACCCAGTACTTC. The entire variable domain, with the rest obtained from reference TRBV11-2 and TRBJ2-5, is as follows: EAGVAQSPRYKIIEKRQSVAFWCNPISGHATLYWYQQILGQGPKLLIQFQNNGVVDDSQLPKDRFSAERLKGVDSTLKIQPAKLEDSAVYLCASSLWGPWGQGQETQYFGPGTRLLVL.

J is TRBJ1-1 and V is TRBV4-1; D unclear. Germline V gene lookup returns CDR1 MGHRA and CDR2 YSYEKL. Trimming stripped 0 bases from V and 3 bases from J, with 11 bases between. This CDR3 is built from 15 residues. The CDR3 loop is CASSQDHTVYTEAFF. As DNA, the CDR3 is TGCGCCAGCAGCCAAGATCATACAGTATACACTGAAGCTTTCTTT.

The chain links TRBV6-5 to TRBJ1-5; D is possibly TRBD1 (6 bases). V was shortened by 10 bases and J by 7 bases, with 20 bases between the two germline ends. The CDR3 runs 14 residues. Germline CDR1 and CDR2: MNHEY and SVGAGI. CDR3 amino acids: CATSSSSQGQPQHF. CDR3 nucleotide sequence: TGTGCCACCTCCTCAAGTTCCCAGGGGCAGCCCCAGCATTTT.

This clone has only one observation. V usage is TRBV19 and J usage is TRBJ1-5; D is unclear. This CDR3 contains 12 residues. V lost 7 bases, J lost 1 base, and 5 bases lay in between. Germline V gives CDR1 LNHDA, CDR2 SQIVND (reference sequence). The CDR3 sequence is CASTGSNQPQHF. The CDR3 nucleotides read TGTGCCAGTACAGGAAGCAATCAGCCCCAGCATTTT.

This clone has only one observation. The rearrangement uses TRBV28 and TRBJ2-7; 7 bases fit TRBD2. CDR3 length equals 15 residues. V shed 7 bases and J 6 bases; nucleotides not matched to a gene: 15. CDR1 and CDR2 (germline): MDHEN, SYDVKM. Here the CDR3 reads CASTPAGNLNFEQYF. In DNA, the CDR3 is TGTGCCAGCACCCCAGCGGGGAATTTAAATTTCGAGCAGTACTTC.